The present TCR beta chain was sequenced within a study of cytomegalovirus exposure and HLA in healthy donors. V shed 4 bases and J shed 8 bases, with 17 bases lying between them. The CDR3 runs 14 residues. Germline V CDR1 and CDR2: MNHNS, SASEGT. PCR employed 60 Vbeta and 13 Jbeta primers. Under the authors' procedure: As a later analysis found, there were about 80 million unique TCR beta chains, of which about 10 million were shared. TCRdb keeps only in-frame clones here, not all; method: immunoSEQ multiplex PCR. From that table come the V and J calls and clone size; the DNA was used to work out D and trimming. The repertoire has about 100,000 clones, roughly 82% of them found once; the top ten carry less than 3.5%.

The clonotype comes from a young man in good health and CMV-seropositive. The source material was PBMCs. The chain employs TRBV6-1 and TRBJ1-2, with D maybe TRBD1 (6 bases). The CDR3 sequence is CASSGRDTLRGYTF. The CDR3 DNA sequence: TGTGCCAGCAGTGGCCGGGACACCCTGCGGGGCTACACCTTC.